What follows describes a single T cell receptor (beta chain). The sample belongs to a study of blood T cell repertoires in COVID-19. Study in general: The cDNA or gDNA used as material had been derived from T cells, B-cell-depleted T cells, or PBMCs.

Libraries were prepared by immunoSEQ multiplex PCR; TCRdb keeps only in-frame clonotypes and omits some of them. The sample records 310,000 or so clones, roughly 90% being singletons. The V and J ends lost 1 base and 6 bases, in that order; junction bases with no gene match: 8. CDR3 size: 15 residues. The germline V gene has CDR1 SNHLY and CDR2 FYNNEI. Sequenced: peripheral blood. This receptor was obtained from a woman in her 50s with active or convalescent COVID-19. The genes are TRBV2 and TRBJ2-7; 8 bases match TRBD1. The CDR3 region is CASSEGQGALSEQYF. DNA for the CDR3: TGTGCCAGCAGTGAAGGGCAGGGGGCTCTCTCCGAGCAGTACTTC.